This record looks at one TCR beta chain sequence and its context. This specimen belongs to a study of blood T cell repertoires in COVID-19. Libraries were prepared by immunoSEQ multiplex PCR; TCRdb keeps only in-frame clonotypes and omits some of them. The sample lists a few hundred thousand clones; over 85% were seen once. Trimming removed 5 bases from V and 2 bases from J; junction bases left unmatched: 5. The CDR3 spans 14 residues. Germline V gene lookup returns CDR1 LNHDA and CDR2 SQIVND (reference sequence). Sequenced: peripheral blood. The J gene is TRBJ2-7, the V gene TRBV19; 8 nucleotides agree with TRBD2. This sequence was found in a woman aged 25 to 39 with COVID-19, enrolled during active disease. CDR3 amino acids: CASSYGGGAYEQYF. The CDR3 bases are TGTGCCAGTAGTTACGGGGGGGGAGCCTACGAGCAGTACTTC.